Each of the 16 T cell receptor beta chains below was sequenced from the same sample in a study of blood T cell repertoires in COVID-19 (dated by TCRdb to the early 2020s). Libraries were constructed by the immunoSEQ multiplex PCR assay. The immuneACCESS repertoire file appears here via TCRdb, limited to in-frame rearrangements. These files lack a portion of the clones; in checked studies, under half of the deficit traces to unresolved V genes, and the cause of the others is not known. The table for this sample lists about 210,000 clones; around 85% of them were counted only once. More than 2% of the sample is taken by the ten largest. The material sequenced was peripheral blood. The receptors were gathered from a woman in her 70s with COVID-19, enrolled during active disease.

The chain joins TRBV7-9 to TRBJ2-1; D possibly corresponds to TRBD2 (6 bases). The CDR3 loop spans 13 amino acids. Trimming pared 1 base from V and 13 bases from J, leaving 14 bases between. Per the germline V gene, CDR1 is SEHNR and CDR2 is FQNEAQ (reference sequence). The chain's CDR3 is CASSLVAGTNQFF. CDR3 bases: TGTGCCAGCAGCTTAGTGGCGGGGACCAACCAGTTCTTC.

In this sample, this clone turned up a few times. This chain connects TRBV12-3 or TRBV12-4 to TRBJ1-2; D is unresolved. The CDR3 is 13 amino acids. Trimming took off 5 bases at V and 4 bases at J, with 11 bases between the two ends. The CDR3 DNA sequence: TGTGCCAGCAGTATGAGTGCTGGCTATGGCTACACCTTC. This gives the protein CASSMSAGYGYTF.

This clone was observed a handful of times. CDR3 amino acids: CASSSSGGARETQYF. The CDR3 bases are TGTGCCAGCAGCTCCAGCGGGGGGGCCCGGGAGACCCAGTACTTC. The chain uses TRBV5-8 and TRBJ2-5; 10 bases fit TRBD2. Per the germline V gene, CDR1 is SGHTS and CDR2 is YDEGEE. J lost 5 bases, V lost 3 bases, and 7 bases had no gene match. This CDR3 is 15 amino acids long.

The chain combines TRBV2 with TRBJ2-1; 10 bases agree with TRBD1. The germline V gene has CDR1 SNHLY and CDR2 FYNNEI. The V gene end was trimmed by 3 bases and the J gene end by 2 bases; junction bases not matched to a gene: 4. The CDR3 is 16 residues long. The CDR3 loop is CASSDPGQGAYNEQFF. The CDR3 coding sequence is TGTGCCAGCAGTGACCCCGGACAGGGGGCCTACAATGAGCAGTTCTTC.

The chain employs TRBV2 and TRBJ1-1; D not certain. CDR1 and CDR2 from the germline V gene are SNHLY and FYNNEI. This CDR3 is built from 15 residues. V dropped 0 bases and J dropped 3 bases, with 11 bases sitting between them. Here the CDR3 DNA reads TGTGCCAGCAGTGAAGCGCAGGTGTGGTACACTGAAGCTTTCTTT. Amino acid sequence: CASSEAQVWYTEAFF.

The CDR3 DNA sequence: TGTGCCAGCAGCTTGGTTTGGGGGGAAGAGACCCAGTACTTC. Translating it yields CASSLVWGEETQYF. The chain employs TRBV5-4 and TRBJ2-5; the D gene is possibly TRBD2 (6 bases). The CDR3 covers 14 residues. The germline V gene has CDR1 SGHNT and CDR2 YYREEE (reference sequence). V lost 0 bases and J 3 bases, leaving 9 bases between the germline ends. Filled out from reference TRBV5-4 and TRBJ2-5, the complete variable domain reads ETGVTQSPTHLIKTRGQQVTLRCSSQSGHNTVSWYQQALGQGPQFIFQYYREEENGRGNFPPRFSGLQFPNYSSELNVNALELDDSALYLCASSLVWGEETQYFGPGTRLLVL.

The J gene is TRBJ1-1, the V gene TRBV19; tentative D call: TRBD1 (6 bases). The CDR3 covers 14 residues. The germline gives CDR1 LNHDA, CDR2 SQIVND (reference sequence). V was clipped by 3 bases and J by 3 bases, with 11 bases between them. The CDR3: CASSIVDRDTEAFF. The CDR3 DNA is TGTGCCAGTAGTATTGTGGACAGAGACACTGAAGCTTTCTTT.

The CDR3 is CASISAKDRVPSYNEQFF. Written as DNA, the CDR3 is TGTGCCAGCATCTCGGCTAAGGATCGGGTCCCCTCCTACAATGAGCAGTTCTTC. The V and J genes are TRBV11-2 and TRBJ2-1; D uncertain. CDR3 size: 18 residues. V was trimmed by 7 bases and J by 0 bases, leaving 22 bases between them. CDR1 is SGHAT and CDR2 is FQNNGV in the germline V gene.

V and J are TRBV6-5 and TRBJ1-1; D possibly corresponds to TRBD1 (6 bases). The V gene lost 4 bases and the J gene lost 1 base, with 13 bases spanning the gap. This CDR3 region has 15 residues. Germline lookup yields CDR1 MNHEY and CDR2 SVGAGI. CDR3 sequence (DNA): TGTGCCAGCAGTTTAAGGGGGACGGCGAACACTGAAGCTTTCTTT. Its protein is CASSLRGTANTEAFF.

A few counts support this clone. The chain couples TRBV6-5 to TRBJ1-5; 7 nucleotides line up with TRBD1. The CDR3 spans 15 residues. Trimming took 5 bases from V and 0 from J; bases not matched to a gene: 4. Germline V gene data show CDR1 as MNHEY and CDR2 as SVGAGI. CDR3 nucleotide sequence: TGTGCCAGCAGTCGACAGGGTATTAGCAATCAGCCCCAGCATTTT. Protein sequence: CASSRQGISNQPQHF.

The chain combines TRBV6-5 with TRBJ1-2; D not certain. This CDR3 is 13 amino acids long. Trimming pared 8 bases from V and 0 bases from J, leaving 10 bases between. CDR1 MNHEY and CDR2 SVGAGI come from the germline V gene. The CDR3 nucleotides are TGTGCCAGCGGGCAGAGAGCTAACTATGGCTACACCTTC. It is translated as CASGQRANYGYTF.

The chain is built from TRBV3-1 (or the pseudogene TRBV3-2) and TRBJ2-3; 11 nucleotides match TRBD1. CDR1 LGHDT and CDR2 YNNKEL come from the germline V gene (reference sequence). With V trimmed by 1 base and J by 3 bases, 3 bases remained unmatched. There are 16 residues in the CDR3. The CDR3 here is CASSQVRDRGTDTQYF. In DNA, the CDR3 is TGTGCCAGCAGCCAAGTCCGGGACAGGGGGACAGATACGCAGTATTTT.

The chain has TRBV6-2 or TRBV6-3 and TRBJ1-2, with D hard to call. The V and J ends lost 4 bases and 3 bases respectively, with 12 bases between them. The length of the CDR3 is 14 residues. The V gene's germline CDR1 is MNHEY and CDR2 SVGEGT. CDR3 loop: CASSWRAGDYGYTF. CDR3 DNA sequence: TGTGCCAGCAGTTGGAGGGCCGGGGACTATGGCTACACCTTC.

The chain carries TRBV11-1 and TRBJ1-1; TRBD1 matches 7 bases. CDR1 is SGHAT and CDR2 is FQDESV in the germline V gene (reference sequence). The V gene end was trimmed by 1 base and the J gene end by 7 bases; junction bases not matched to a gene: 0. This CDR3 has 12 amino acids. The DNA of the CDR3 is TGTGCCAGCAGCTTAGACAGGGGTGAAGCTTTCTTT. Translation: CASSLDRGEAFF.

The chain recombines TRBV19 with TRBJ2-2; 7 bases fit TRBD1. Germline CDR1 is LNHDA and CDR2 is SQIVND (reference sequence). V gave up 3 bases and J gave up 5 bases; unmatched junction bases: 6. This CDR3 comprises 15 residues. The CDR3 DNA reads TGTGCCAGTAGTATGGGGGACAGATATACCGGGGAGCTGTTTTTT. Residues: CASSMGDRYTGELFF.

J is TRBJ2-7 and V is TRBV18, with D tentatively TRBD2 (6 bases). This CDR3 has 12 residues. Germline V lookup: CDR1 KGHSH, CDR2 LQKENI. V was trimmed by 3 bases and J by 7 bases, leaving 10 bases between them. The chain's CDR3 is CASSPGGIEQYF. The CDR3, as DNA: TGTGCCAGCTCACCGGGAGGTATAGAGCAGTACTTC.